A selection of T cell receptor beta chains follows, all from one sample in a study of untreated major depressive disorder. Repertoires were generated with immunoSEQ multiplex PCR, while TCRdb's copy carries only in-frame clones and drops some. The table shows under 25,000 clones, with roughly 90% occurring only once. Specimen: CD4+ T cells from PBMCs. These TCRs come from a woman aged 35 to 49 with major depressive disorder. Each CDR3 is given with its conserved first and last residue. The D gene is left open where the match is weak. Only part of the rows carry a size: once, few, many, or a class if the clone is expanded.

v_gene	abundance	d_gene	j_gene	CDR3aa	CDR3nt
TRBV5-1	.	TRBD1	TRBJ1-6	CASSLVTGSGSPLHF	TGCGCCAGCAGCTTGGTGACAGGGTCAGGTTCACCCCTCCACTTT
TRBV15	.	.	TRBJ2-2	CATSRLAGPTGELFF	TGTGCCACCAGCAGGCTGGCAGGGCCAACCGGGGAGCTGTTTTTT
TRBV6-1	once	.	TRBJ1-1	CASVLGGRTEAFF	TGTGCCAGCGTCCTCGGGGGTCGCACTGAAGCTTTCTTT
TRBV29-1	.	TRBD1	TRBJ1-2	CSDSTGAGYGYTF	TGCAGCGACTCCACAGGGGCTGGCTATGGCTACACCTTC
TRBV2	.	.	TRBJ2-1	CASSISGDFHEQFF	TGTGCCAGCAGCATCTCGGGTGACTTCCATGAGCAGTTCTTC
TRBV6-1	.	.	TRBJ1-1	CASSVTGNTEAFF	TGTGCCAGCAGTGTAACAGGGAACACTGAAGCTTTCTTT
TRBV11-3	.	.	TRBJ2-2	CASSAGSGELTGELFF	TGTGCCAGCAGTGCGGGTAGCGGCGAACTCACCGGGGAGCTGTTTTTT
TRBV27	.	.	TRBJ1-6	CASRTLSGINSPLHF	TGTGCCAGCAGGACCCTCAGCGGAATTAATTCACCCCTCCACTTT
TRBV6-5	.	.	TRBJ1-2	CAASVGRATGYTF	TGTGCCGCCAGCGTAGGGAGGGCGACGGGCTACACCTTC
TRBV7-9	.	.	TRBJ1-1	CASSEQVGNTEAFF	TGTGCCAGCAGCGAACAGGTTGGAAACACTGAAGCTTTCTTT
TRBV2	.	.	TRBJ2-2	CASRMGLSTTGELFF	TGTGCCAGCAGGATGGGCCTCTCTACCACCGGGGAGCTGTTTTTT
TRBV20-1	.	.	TRBJ1-1	CSASSRAEAFF	TGCAGTGCTAGTTCTAGGGCTGAAGCTTTCTTT
TRBV6-6	.	.	TRBJ1-2	CASSHKNRVEDYGYTF	TGTGCCAGCAGCCATAAAAACAGGGTAGAGGACTATGGCTACACCTTC
TRBV11-1	.	.	TRBJ1-2	CASSLRRETHGYTF	TGTGCCAGCAGCTTACGTCGGGAAACGCATGGCTACACCTTC
TRBV5-1	.	.	TRBJ1-2	CASSLSGTGGYTF	TGCGCCAGCAGCTTGTCAGGGACCGGTGGCTACACCTTC
TRBV7-8	.	.	TRBJ1-2	CASSLTPGQLGYTF	TGTGCCAGCAGCTTAACCCCGGGACAACTTGGCTACACCTTC
TRBV10-3	.	TRBD2	TRBJ2-5	CATTPGAGAGGYQETQYF	TGTGCCACCACACCTGGCGCCGGGGCGGGGGGGTACCAAGAGACCCAGTACTTC
TRBV19	.	.	TRBJ2-7	CASSTSGTARSYEQYF	TGTGCCAGTAGTACCAGCGGGACAGCCAGATCCTACGAGCAGTACTTC
TRBV9	.	.	TRBJ1-3	CASSVQGTKGNTIYF	TGTGCCAGCAGCGTCCAGGGGACGAAAGGAAACACCATATATTTT
TRBV6-7	.	.	TRBJ1-6	CASKVGRGSGVYNSPLHF	TGTGCCAGCAAGGTGGGCAGGGGATCGGGTGTATATAATTCACCCCTCCACTTT
TRBV15	.	.	TRBJ2-5	CATSRDGGLGETQYF	TGTGCCACCAGCAGAGACGGGGGATTAGGAGAGACCCAGTACTTC
TRBV19	.	.	TRBJ1-1	CASSKRDTQHEAFF	TGTGCCAGTAGTAAACGGGACACCCAGCATGAAGCTTTCTTT
TRBV6-5	.	.	TRBJ2-3	CASSRPGGTDTQYF	TGTGCCAGCAGTCGTCCGGGGGGCACAGATACGCAGTATTTT
TRBV4-3	.	.	TRBJ1-2	CASSPTYREGGGYTF	TGCGCCAGCAGCCCAACCTACAGGGAGGGTGGAGGCTACACCTTC
TRBV18	.	.	TRBJ2-7	CASSPGTQSYEQYF	TGTGCCAGCTCACCCGGGACACAGTCCTACGAGCAGTACTTC
TRBV4-2	few	.	TRBJ2-2	CASSPPGRTGELFF	TGTGCCAGCAGCCCCCCAGGTCGCACCGGGGAGCTGTTTTTT
TRBV30	.	.	TRBJ2-2	CAWNFPSNTGELFF	TGTGCCTGGAACTTCCCCTCAAACACCGGGGAGCTGTTTTTT
TRBV5-6	.	.	TRBJ2-2	CASSESHTGELFF	TGTGCCAGCAGCGAGAGTCACACCGGGGAGCTGTTTTTT
TRBV5-1	once	TRBD2	TRBJ2-5	CVSSLDGAGHQTQYF	TGCGTCAGCAGCCTCGACGGAGCGGGGCATCAGACCCAGTACTTC
TRBV27	.	TRBD1	TRBJ1-1	CASSSVRGNEAFF	TGTGCCAGCAGTTCGGTCAGGGGGAATGAAGCTTTCTTT
TRBV19	.	.	TRBJ1-6	CASSTGTNSPLHF	TGTGCCAGTAGTACCGGGACCAATTCACCCCTCCACTTT
TRBV5-1	.	TRBD2	TRBJ2-1	CASSLAPSGGINEQFF	TGCGCCAGCAGCTTGGCCCCCAGCGGGGGAATTAATGAGCAGTTCTTC
TRBV9	.	TRBD1	TRBJ1-1	CASSVAGTGGNTEAFF	TGTGCCAGCAGCGTAGCCGGCACAGGGGGTAACACTGAAGCTTTCTTT
TRBV10-3	once	.	TRBJ1-2	CAISGVGPDQGGYGYTF	TGTGCCATCAGTGGAGTGGGCCCCGATCAAGGCGGCTATGGCTACACCTTC
TRBV19	once	TRBD2	TRBJ2-1	CASSSLAGDYNEQFF	TGTGCCAGTAGTAGCCTAGCGGGAGACTACAATGAGCAGTTCTTC
TRBV5-1	.	.	TRBJ2-5	CASSPTGTVETQYF	TGCGCCAGCAGCCCGACAGGTACGGTGGAGACCCAGTACTTC
TRBV6-5	.	.	TRBJ2-1	CASSRPRWENEQFF	TGTGCCAGCAGTCGACCTCGGTGGGAGAATGAGCAGTTCTTC
TRBV11-2	.	.	TRBJ1-2	CASSSTRGPNAGYTF	TGTGCCAGCAGCTCTACCCGGGGCCCCAACGCCGGCTACACCTTC
TRBV12-5	.	.	TRBJ2-7	CASGSRGDIYEQYF	TGTGCTAGTGGTTCGCGCGGGGACATATACGAGCAGTACTTC
TRBV10-3	.	TRBD1	TRBJ2-7	CAINQDRTNIYEQYF	TGTGCCATCAATCAGGACAGGACGAACATCTACGAGCAGTACTTC
TRBV7-9	.	TRBD1	TRBJ1-4	CASSLLSGGGTNEKLFF	TGTGCCAGCAGCTTACTGTCAGGGGGTGGCACTAATGAAAAACTGTTTTTT
TRBV11-3	.	.	TRBJ2-7	CASSTYYEQYF	TGTGCCAGCAGCACCTATTACGAGCAGTACTTC
TRBV18	once	.	TRBJ1-4	CASSPGVFNEKLFF	TGTGCCAGCTCACCTGGGGTATTTAATGAAAAACTGTTTTTT
TRBV6-6	once	.	TRBJ2-5	CASSYGEETQYF	TGTGCCAGCAGTTACGGTGAAGAGACCCAGTACTTC
TRBV9	.	TRBD1	TRBJ2-7	CASSVRTGGHEQYF	TGTGCCAGCAGCGTCCGGACAGGGGGCCACGAGCAGTACTTC